This passage covers 20 T cell receptor beta chains from one sample sequenced in a study of control samples from healthy donors and cancer patients. This table comes from immunoSEQ multiplex PCR, and its TCRdb copy is limited to in-frame clones, with some not included. The table records about 120,000 clones, roughly 90% of them present only once. The sample consisted of blood. The receptors stem from a man aged 45 to 65 in good health.

The chain links TRBV6-2 or TRBV6-3 to TRBJ2-7; 8 bases map to TRBD1. Germline assignment: CDR1 MNHEY and CDR2 SVGEGT. Germline trimming cut 6 bases from V and 3 bases from J; bases unmatched to any gene: 7. The CDR3 consists of 14 residues. Here the CDR3 reads CASSRDRPFYEQYF. CDR3 DNA sequence: TGTGCCAGCAGCCGGGACAGGCCATTCTACGAGCAGTACTTC.

The V call is TRBV6-5, the J call TRBJ2-7; D call uncertain. Per the germline V gene, CDR1 is MNHEY and CDR2 is SVGAGI. Trimming left V 5 bases short and J 0 bases short, with 11 bases between. The CDR3 totals 14 residues. DNA of the CDR3: TGTGCCAGCAGTAAAACCGGGTCCTCCTACGAGCAGTACTTC. Translated: CASSKTGSSYEQYF.

The chain combines TRBV6-5 with TRBJ2-5; no clear D gene. The CDR3 loop spans 11 amino acids. The V end lost 6 bases, the J end lost 5 bases, and 7 bases lay between the germline ends. Germline V lookup: CDR1 MNHEY, CDR2 SVGAGI. The CDR3 sequence: CASSIRETQYF. The CDR3 nucleotides read TGTGCCAGCAGCATCCGGGAGACCCAGTACTTC.

The rearrangement uses TRBV6-6 and TRBJ1-4; 10 nucleotides match TRBD1. J gave up 7 bases and V 10 bases, and 6 bases lay outside the gene matches. This CDR3 has 13 amino acids. Germline values: CDR1 MNHNY, CDR2 SVGAGI (reference sequence). CDR3 DNA: TGTGCCACCCAAGACAGGGGGCGTGAAAAACTGTTTTTT. It codes for CATQDRGREKLFF.

The sample holds a few counts of this clone. This chain links TRBV10-3 with TRBJ1-2; TRBD1 is a possible D gene (5 bases). Per germline, CDR1 ENHRY and CDR2 SYGVKD. Trimming took 7 bases from V and 4 from J, leaving 16 bases between them. This CDR3 is 14 amino acids long. The CDR3 loop reads CAITDGTAGYGYTF. CDR3 bases: TGTGCCATCACAGACGGGACCGCCGGCTATGGCTACACCTTC.

The J gene is TRBJ1-1, the V gene TRBV5-1; D perhaps matches TRBD1 (5 bases). Per germline, CDR1 SGHRS and CDR2 YFSETQ. The CDR3 is 13 residues long. Trimming removed 0 bases from V and 6 bases from J, with 9 bases in between. In DNA form, the CDR3 reads TGCGCCAGCAGCTTGGGGGGCCGGGCTGAAGCTTTCTTT. It encodes CASSLGGRAEAFF.

This clone was detected only once. The rearrangement links TRBV3-1 (or the pseudogene TRBV3-2) to TRBJ1-1; maybe TRBD1 (6 bases). The germline gives CDR1 LGHDT, CDR2 YNNKEL (reference sequence). The CDR3 runs 15 residues. Trimming left V 1 base short and J 5 bases short, with 14 bases between. The CDR3 reads CASSQAAGAGTEAFF. The CDR3 region has the DNA TGTGCCAGCAGCCAAGCGGCGGGGGCAGGTACTGAAGCTTTCTTT.

J is TRBJ2-7 and V is TRBV6-6; 7 nucleotides line up with TRBD1. The CDR3 is 14 residues long. Germline V gives CDR1 MNHNY, CDR2 SVGAGI (reference sequence). V dropped 6 bases and J dropped 5; count of bases not matched to a gene: 10. CDR3 sequence reads: CASRTSTGNHEQYF. Written as DNA, the CDR3 is TGTGCCAGCAGAACATCGACAGGGAACCACGAGCAGTACTTC.

This chain joins TRBV29-1 and TRBJ2-7, with D maybe TRBD2 (6 bases). The CDR3 runs to 13 residues. Between the trimmed V and J ends, which lost 4 bases and 0 bases, there was a span of 10 bases. Germline V gives CDR1 SQVTM, CDR2 ANQGSEA. CDR3 sequence (DNA): TGCAGCGTTGGTAGCGGTACCTCCTACGAGCAGTACTTC. Translation gives CSVGSGTSYEQYF.

This clone has a single count. This chain uses TRBV7-2 with TRBJ2-1; D is ambiguous. The CDR3 spans 13 residues. Germline lookup yields CDR1 SGHTA and CDR2 FQGNSA. V lost 4 bases, J lost 4 bases, and 8 bases lay in between. This CDR3 is CASSSNPYNEQFF. In DNA, the CDR3 is TGTGCCAGCAGCTCGAACCCGTACAATGAGCAGTTCTTC. Together with reference TRBV7-2 and TRBJ2-1, the CDR3 gives the full variable domain: GAGVSQSPSNKVTEKGKDVELRCDPISGHTALYWYRQSLGQGLEFLIYFQGNSAPDKSGLPSDRFSAERTGGSVSTLTIQRTQQEDSAVYLCASSSNPYNEQFFGPGTRLTVL.

The V call is TRBV29-1, the J call TRBJ1-2, with D perhaps matching TRBD1 (5 bases). The CDR3 is 16 residues long. Trimming took off 0 bases at V and 0 bases at J, with 14 bases between the two ends. CDR1 and CDR2 (germline): SQVTM, ANQGSEA. CDR3 sequence (DNA): TGCAGCGTTGAAGAGGCCCCGGACACCTCTAACTATGGCTACACCTTC. Encoded protein: CSVEEAPDTSNYGYTF.

This clone has just a few counts. V usage is TRBV5-3 and J usage is TRBJ2-5; D remains ambiguous. TRBV5-3 is marked as an open reading frame, function uncertain. Trimming stripped 1 base from V and 5 bases from J, with 15 bases between. CDR3 length: 15 residues. The CDR3: CARSLPGCLGETQYF. As DNA, the CDR3 is TGTGCCAGAAGCTTGCCAGGATGTCTGGGGGAGACCCAGTACTTC.

The count of this clone is one. This rearrangement joins TRBV5-5 to TRBJ2-3; 7 bases fit TRBD2. CDR3 length: 16 residues. CDR1 SGHKS and CDR2 YYEKEE come from the germline V gene (reference sequence). V was pared by 2 bases and J by 2 bases, with 8 bases of the junction left unmatched. This chain's CDR3 is CASSFREGSPTDTQYF. Written as DNA, the CDR3 is TGTGCCAGCAGCTTTAGGGAGGGGTCCCCCACAGATACGCAGTATTTT.

This chain connects TRBV6-4 to TRBJ1-1, with 10 bases fitting TRBD1. Trimming removed 4 bases from V and 5 bases from J; junction bases left unmatched: 4. The CDR3 runs to 14 residues. Germline V gives CDR1 MRHNA, CDR2 SNTAGT. CDR3 protein: CASSAGTGATEAFF. DNA for the CDR3: TGTGCCAGCAGTGCCGGGACAGGGGCAACTGAAGCTTTCTTT.

The rearrangement uses TRBV7-9 and TRBJ2-3, with D possibly called TRBD1 or TRBD2 (6 bases each). V lost 2 bases and J lost 2, with 8 bases in between. This CDR3 contains 14 residues. CDR1 SEHNR and CDR2 FQNEAQ come from the germline V gene (reference sequence). DNA for the CDR3: TGTGCCAGCAGCTTATGGGGGGCCACAGATACGCAGTATTTT. It translates to CASSLWGATDTQYF.

V is TRBV29-1 and J is TRBJ1-1; tentatively, D is TRBD1 (6 bases). V dropped 7 bases and J dropped 4 bases, with 19 bases sitting between them. The CDR3 loop spans 14 amino acids. The germline V gene has CDR1 SQVTM and CDR2 ANQGSEA. CDR3 sequence: CSDIHRDEGTEAFF. In DNA form, the CDR3 reads TGCAGCGATATCCACAGGGACGAGGGCACTGAAGCTTTCTTT.

The J gene is TRBJ2-5, the V gene TRBV3-1 (or the pseudogene TRBV3-2), with TRBD2 matching over 11 bases. The CDR3 is 16 residues long. Germline V CDR1 and CDR2: LGHDT, YNNKEL (reference sequence). J lost 9 bases, V lost 4 bases, and 13 bases had no gene match. The CDR3 region is CASSPLAGGPWVAQYF. The CDR3 DNA reads TGTGCCAGCAGCCCCTTAGCGGGGGGGCCGTGGGTCGCCCAGTACTTC.

The chain joins TRBV18 to TRBJ2-7; D is possibly TRBD1 or TRBD2 (5 bases each). Trimming shortened V by 2 bases and J by 7 bases, and 12 bases separated the two germline ends. The CDR3 length is 13 residues. Germline V gene data show CDR1 as KGHSH and CDR2 as LQKENI. The CDR3 protein is CASSPEGLGEQYF. In DNA, the CDR3 is TGTGCCAGCTCACCAGAGGGGTTGGGAGAGCAGTACTTC.

V gene TRBV6-6 combines with J gene TRBJ2-7; possibly TRBD2 for D (6 bases). There are 15 residues in the CDR3. Germline V gene lookup returns CDR1 MNHNY and CDR2 SVGAGI (reference sequence). The V and J ends lost 6 bases and 6 bases respectively, with 21 bases between them. The CDR3 sequence: CASSPGDPPIGEQYF. CDR3 in DNA: TGTGCCAGCAGCCCGGGGGATCCTCCCATCGGCGAGCAGTACTTC.

The genes are TRBV12-3 or TRBV12-4 and TRBJ1-1; no clear D. Trimming removed 3 bases from V and 7 bases from J, with 12 bases in between. The CDR3 loop spans 13 amino acids. CDR3 sequence reads: CASSFGVFGEAFF. DNA for the CDR3: TGTGCCAGCAGTTTTGGGGTTTTCGGTGAAGCTTTCTTT.